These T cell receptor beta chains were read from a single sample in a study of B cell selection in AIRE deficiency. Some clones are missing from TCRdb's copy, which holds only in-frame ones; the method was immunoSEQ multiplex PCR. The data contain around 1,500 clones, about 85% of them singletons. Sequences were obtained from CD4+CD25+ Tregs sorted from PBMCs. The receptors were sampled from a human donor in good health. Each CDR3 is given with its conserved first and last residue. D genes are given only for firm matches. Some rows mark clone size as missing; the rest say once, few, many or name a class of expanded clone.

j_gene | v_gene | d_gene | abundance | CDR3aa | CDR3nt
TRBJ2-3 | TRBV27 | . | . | CASSWAGGTDTQYF | TGTGCCAGCAGTTGGGCAGGGGGCACAGATACGCAGTATTTT
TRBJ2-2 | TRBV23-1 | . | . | CASSQSPRGAGELFF | TGCGCCAGCAGTCAATCGCCCAGGGGGGCCGGGGAGCTGTTTTTT
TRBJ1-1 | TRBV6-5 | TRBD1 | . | CASRGQGPKATEAFF | TGTGCCAGCAGAGGACAGGGGCCGAAAGCTACTGAAGCTTTCTTT
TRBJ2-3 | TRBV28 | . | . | CASSFAQGLSDTQYF | TGTGCCAGCAGTTTCGCTCAGGGGTTATCAGATACGCAGTATTTT
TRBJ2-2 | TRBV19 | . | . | CASSPGPTGELFF | TGTGCCAGTAGCCCGGGTCCGACCGGGGAGCTGTTTTTT
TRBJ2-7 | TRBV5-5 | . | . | CASSFPGPYEQYF | TGTGCCAGCAGCTTCCCGGGCCCCTACGAGCAGTACTTC
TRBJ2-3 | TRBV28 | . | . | CASSPLWDKKYF | TGTGCCAGCAGTCCCCTCTGGGACAAGAAGTATTTT
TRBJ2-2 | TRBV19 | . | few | CASSWDSGELFF | TGTGCCAGTAGTTGGGACTCCGGGGAGCTGTTTTTT
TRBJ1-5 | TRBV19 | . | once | CASSTTIGGPQHF | TGTGCCAGTAGTACTACGATAGGGGGACCCCAGCATTTT
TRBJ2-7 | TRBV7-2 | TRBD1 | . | CASSLEGTAYEQYF | TGTGCCAGCAGCTTAGAGGGGACAGCCTACGAGCAGTACTTC
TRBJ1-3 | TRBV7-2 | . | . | CASSYGTSRGNTIYF | TGTGCCAGCAGCTACGGGACGTCCCGTGGAAACACCATATATTTT
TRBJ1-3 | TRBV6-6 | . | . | CASSYSTATGNTIYF | TGTGCCAGCAGTTACTCGACAGCCACTGGAAACACCATATATTTT
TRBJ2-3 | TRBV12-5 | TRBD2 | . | CASGLGTSGTYTQYF | TGTGCTAGTGGTTTGGGGACTAGCGGGACGTATACGCAGTATTTT